These 2 T cell receptor beta chains were sequenced from one sample in a study of shared clonotypes between healthy human individuals. Here immunoSEQ multiplex PCR was the method, and the copy in TCRdb shows in-frame clones only, minus some. The sample shows 400,000 to 550,000 clones, around 80% of them seen only once. Sample: PBMCs. The receptor source for this set is a woman aged 40 to 55 in good health. Some clones in this sample may be carry-over from other donors' samples.

The chain carries TRBV28 and TRBJ1-1; D not resolved. V was cut by 6 bases and J by 5 bases, with 10 bases left in between. This CDR3 has 12 residues. Per the germline V gene, CDR1 is MDHEN and CDR2 is SYDVKM. The CDR3 coding sequence is TGTGCCAGCAGGGGAATGTTGACTGAAGCTTTCTTT. This gives the protein CASRGMLTEAFF. The whole variable domain, remainder taken from reference TRBV28 and TRBJ1-1, is DVKVTQSSRYLVKRTGEKVFLECVQDMDHENMFWYRQDPGLGLRLIYFSYDVKMKEKGDIPEGYSVSREKKERFSLILESASTNQTSMYLCASRGMLTEAFFGQGTRLTVV.

This clone counts as large. The same CDR3 arises from other DNA sequences in this sample as well. The genes are TRBV2 and TRBJ2-7; 11 positions agree with TRBD2. V lost 10 bases and J lost 1; bases outside the gene matches: 9. The CDR3 totals 15 residues. Germline V lookup: CDR1 SNHLY, CDR2 FYNNEI. The CDR3 nucleotides are TGTGCCACACCCGGGGCTAGCGGGAGGTCCTACGAGCAGTACTTC. Translation gives CATPGASGRSYEQYF.